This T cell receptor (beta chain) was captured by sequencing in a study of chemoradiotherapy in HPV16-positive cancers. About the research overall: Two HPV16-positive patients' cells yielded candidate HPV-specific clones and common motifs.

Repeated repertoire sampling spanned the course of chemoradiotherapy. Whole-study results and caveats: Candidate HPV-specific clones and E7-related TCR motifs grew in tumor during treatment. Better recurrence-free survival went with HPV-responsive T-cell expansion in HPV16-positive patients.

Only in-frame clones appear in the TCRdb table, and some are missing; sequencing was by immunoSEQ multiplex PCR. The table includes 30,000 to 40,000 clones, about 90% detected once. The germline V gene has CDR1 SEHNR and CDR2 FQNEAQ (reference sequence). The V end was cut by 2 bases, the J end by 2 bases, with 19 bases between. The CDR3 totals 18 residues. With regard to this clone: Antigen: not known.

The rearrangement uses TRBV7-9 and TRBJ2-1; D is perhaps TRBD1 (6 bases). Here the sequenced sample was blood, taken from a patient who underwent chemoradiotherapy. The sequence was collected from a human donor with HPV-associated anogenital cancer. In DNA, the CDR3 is TGTGCCAGCAGCTTACGTGACGGCCGCAGGGGCCCCTACAATGAGCAGTTCTTC. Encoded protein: CASSLRDGRRGPYNEQFF.